This T cell receptor (beta chain) comes out of a study of early T cells in non-severe SARS-CoV-2 infection. In this sample, this clonotype turned up a few times. Individual cDNA molecules were tagged with unique molecular identifiers. A single record per CDR3 protein comes from TCRdb applying MiXCR to the 5' RACE reads. The sample has more than 35,000 distinct CDR3 sequences; roughly 4.8% are singletons. V was trimmed by 0 bases and J by 6 bases, leaving 5 bases between them. The CDR3 is made up of 12 amino acids. Germline CDR1 is LGHDT and CDR2 is YNNKEL (reference sequence). V is TRBV3-1 and J is TRBJ1-1, with D unresolved. Input material: whole blood. This clonotype was obtained from an adult who was a healthcare worker with PCR-confirmed SARS-CoV-2 infection or an uninfected control (not recorded which). The CDR3 protein is CASSQDQAEAFF. The CDR3 DNA reads TGTGCCAGCAGCCAAGATCAGGCTGAAGCTTTCTTT.